The present T cell receptor (beta chain) was sequenced within a study of CD8 T cells in ankylosing spondylitis. With 1 base clipped from V and 2 bases from J, the junction kept 5 bases outside the gene matches. This CDR3 contains 15 residues. The germline V gene has CDR1 SEHNR and CDR2 FQNEAQ (reference sequence). As for this clonotype: The antigen remains unidentified.

Overall study results and limits: A motif in TCR beta, a set of fewer than ten highly homologous variants, appeared characteristic of ankylosing spondylitis blood.

Library preparation for TCR beta used quantitative 5'-RACE with molecular barcodes. Via MiXCR, TCRdb re-called the 5' RACE reads, giving one row per CDR3 protein. The table shows some 130,000 distinct CDR3 sequences, with over 15% occurring only once. The TCR comes from a male donor with ankylosing spondylitis. Sequencing was done on a sample of blood, either unsorted or a sorted T cell fraction (not recorded which). The gene calls are TRBV7-9 and TRBJ2-7, with 7 bases lining up with TRBD1. This CDR3 is CASSLGIGTAYEQYF. The CDR3 region has the DNA TGTGCCAGCAGCTTAGGCATTGGGACAGCCTACGAGCAGTACTTC.